Listed here are 22 T cell receptor beta chains from one sample, sequenced in a study of graft-versus-host responses after intestinal transplantation (dated by TCRdb to the early 2020s). No antigen is known for these receptors. The library was generated by the immunoSEQ multiplex PCR assay. The table comes from immuneACCESS by way of TCRdb, which keeps in-frame sequences with V and J called. Part of the clones is missing from these tables; in studies checked, under half for an unresolved V gene and the rest for unknown reasons. This sample is represented by some 110,000 clones; 75% to 95% of them were singletons. Over 0.15% of the sample goes to the ten largest clones. In the paper's terms, the time point label means: cells obtained before transplantation from donor or recipient. Here the sequenced sample was unstimulated CD4+ T cells sorted from spleen or lymph node cells, taken before intestinal transplant. Receptors originate from a human donor who received an intestinal transplant.

J is TRBJ2-7 and V is TRBV20-1; tentative D call: TRBD2 (6 bases). CDR1 is DFQATT and CDR2 is SNEGSKA in the germline V gene (reference sequence). The V gene lost 6 bases and the J gene lost 8 bases, with 11 bases spanning the gap. This CDR3 has 10 amino acids. CDR3 bases: TGCAGTGCCACCGGGACTCAGCAGTACTTC. It translates to CSATGTQQYF.

This clone occurred once. This rearrangement joins TRBV29-1 to TRBJ1-1; perhaps TRBD1 as D (5 bases). Trimming pared 6 bases from V and 1 base from J, leaving 12 bases between. Germline V gene lookup returns CDR1 SQVTM and CDR2 ANQGSEA. The CDR3 has 13 amino acids. The CDR3: CSVAGVENTEAFF. In DNA, the CDR3 is TGCAGCGTCGCGGGGGTGGAGAACACTGAAGCTTTCTTT.

The J gene is TRBJ1-1, the V gene TRBV4-3; D unresolved. CDR1 and CDR2 (germline): LGHNA, YSLEER. The CDR3 is 11 amino acids. V lost 1 base and J lost 7, with 4 bases in between. The CDR3 sequence: CASSQGGEAFF. Written as DNA, the CDR3 is TGCGCCAGCAGCCAAGGCGGTGAAGCTTTCTTT.

The chain carries TRBV6-5 and TRBJ1-2, with D possibly TRBD1 on 5 matching bases. V dropped 2 bases and J dropped 7 bases, with 17 bases sitting between them. The CDR3 extends over 15 amino acids. Germline V CDR1 and CDR2: MNHEY, SVGAGI. CDR3 in DNA: TGTGCCAGCAGTTACACCAACCCCGGACAAGGTGGCTACACCTTC. Protein: CASSYTNPGQGGYTF.

The chain joins TRBV7-9 to TRBJ2-3; D may be TRBD1 (7 bases). The CDR3 length is 13 residues. Germline V CDR1 and CDR2: SEHNR, FQNEAQ (reference sequence). V was trimmed by 10 bases and J by 5 bases, leaving 16 bases between them. This CDR3 is CAIPGGRGDTQYF. The CDR3 DNA reads as TGTGCCATCCCAGGGGGGCGGGGAGATACGCAGTATTTT.

The V call is TRBV4-1, the J call TRBJ1-2; weak D call: TRBD1 (5 bases). In germline, CDR1 is MGHRA, CDR2 YSYEKL. The CDR3 runs 14 residues. V was shortened by 4 bases and J by 4 bases, with 13 bases between the two germline ends. The CDR3 reads CASSPRGGVYGYTF. CDR3 nucleotide sequence: TGCGCCAGCAGCCCGCGGGGAGGGGTCTATGGCTACACCTTC.

The CDR3 region has the DNA TGTGCCAGCAGTTCCCCCGGGGGAAGCAGCTACGAGCAGTACTTC. Translation gives CASSSPGGSSYEQYF. This chain links TRBV27 with TRBJ2-7, with D perhaps TRBD2 (6 bases). CDR1 and CDR2 (germline): MNHEY, SMNVEV (reference sequence). This CDR3 is built from 15 residues. V lost 4 bases and J 3 bases, leaving 16 bases between the germline ends.

The chain couples TRBV18 to TRBJ2-5; TRBD2 agrees at 11 bases. The CDR3 is made up of 14 amino acids. Trimming at V came to 3 bases and at J to 4 bases, leaving 1 base not matched to a gene. Germline V gene lookup returns CDR1 KGHSH and CDR2 LQKENI. In DNA, the CDR3 is TGTGCCAGCTCACCTAGCGGGGGGGCAGAGACCCAGTACTTC. As protein: CASSPSGGAETQYF.

This chain uses TRBV7-2 with TRBJ2-3; 7 bases are a match to TRBD2. The CDR3 is 15 amino acids. Germline V gene sequence: CDR1 SGHTA, CDR2 FQGNSA. The V gene end was trimmed by 5 bases and the J gene end by 1 base; junction bases not matched to a gene: 6. The CDR3 reads CASSANRGGTDTQYF. The CDR3 DNA follows: TGTGCCAGCAGCGCCAACCGGGGGGGCACAGATACGCAGTATTTT.

This chain joins TRBV5-4 and TRBJ2-3; TRBD2 aligns across 11 bases. Per germline, CDR1 SGHNT and CDR2 YYREEE (reference sequence). The CDR3 totals 16 residues. Trimming removed 4 bases from V and 1 base from J; junction bases left unmatched: 5. The CDR3 DNA is TGTGCCAGCAGCACCTTAGCGGGGGGGGGCACAGATACGCAGTATTTT. Protein: CASSTLAGGGTDTQYF.

The chain links TRBV7-6 to TRBJ2-7, with 7 bases identical to TRBD1. CDR3 length equals 15 residues. The ends lost 2 bases at V and 1 base at J; junction bases unmatched: 5. Germline V CDR1 and CDR2: SGHVS, FNYEAQ. The CDR3: CASSLRQGGSYEQYF. Here the CDR3 DNA reads TGTGCCAGCAGCTTAAGACAGGGTGGGTCCTACGAGCAGTACTTC. Full variable domain (outside the CDR3, taken from reference TRBV7-6 and TRBJ2-7): GAGVSQSPRYKVTKRGQDVALRCDPISGHVSLYWYRQALGQGPEFLTYFNYEAQQDKSGLPNDRFSAERPEGSISTLTIQRTEQRDSAMYRCASSLRQGGSYEQYFGPGTRLTVT.

The chain joins TRBV5-8 to TRBJ2-2; 7 bases are shared with TRBD1. Losses at the gene ends were 1 base for V and 1 base for J; bases not matched to a gene: 4. The CDR3 spans 16 residues. CDR1 and CDR2 from the germline V gene are SGHTS and YDEGEE. CDR3 loop: CASSLPGTVNTGELFF. The CDR3 bases are TGTGCCAGCAGCTTGCCCGGGACAGTGAACACCGGGGAGCTGTTTTTT.

This rearrangement joins TRBV6-5 to TRBJ1-2, with TRBD1 identical over 8 bases. The CDR3 is made up of 14 amino acids. The V and J ends lost 5 bases and 8 bases, in that order; junction bases with no gene match: 10. Germline V gene lookup returns CDR1 MNHEY and CDR2 SVGAGI. CDR3 sequence reads: CASSIHRGDLGYTF. The CDR3 DNA sequence: TGTGCCAGCAGTATCCACAGGGGGGATTTGGGCTACACCTTC.

This chain joins TRBV11-2 and TRBJ2-5; TRBD2 matches 9 bases. CDR3 length: 15 residues. The V segment lost 4 bases and the J segment 3 bases; nucleotides outside the gene matches: 6. Germline CDR1 reads SGHAT; CDR2 reads FQNNGV. CDR3 sequence reads: CASSSWAGGEETQYF. The CDR3 bases are TGTGCCAGCAGCTCCTGGGCGGGGGGGGAAGAGACCCAGTACTTC.

This chain links TRBV28 with TRBJ2-3; the D gene is possibly TRBD2 (6 bases). CDR3 length: 15 amino acids. Trimming stripped 2 bases from V and 2 bases from J, with 11 bases between. Germline values: CDR1 MDHEN, CDR2 SYDVKM. The CDR3 loop is CASSLEAGPTDTQYF. CDR3 DNA sequence: TGTGCCAGCAGTTTAGAGGCGGGGCCCACAGATACGCAGTATTTT.

This chain joins TRBV19 and TRBJ2-2, with TRBD1 matching over 10 bases. Trimming removed 4 bases from V and 4 bases from J; junction bases left unmatched: 0. The length of the CDR3 is 14 residues. The germline CDR1 and CDR2 sequences are LNHDA and SQIVND (reference sequence). The CDR3 bases are TGTGCCAGTAGTAGGACAGGGGGCACCGGGGAGCTGTTTTTT. Translation gives CASSRTGGTGELFF. Full variable domain (outside the CDR3, taken from reference TRBV19 and TRBJ2-2): DGGITQSPKYLFRKEGQNVTLSCEQNLNHDAMYWYRQDPGQGLRLIYYSQIVNDFQKGDIAEGYSVSREKKESFPLTVTSAQKNPTAFYLCASSRTGGTGELFFGEGSRLTVL.

The chain is built from TRBV27 and TRBJ2-1; perhaps TRBD2 as D (7 bases). Trimming cost V 8 bases and J 7 bases, with 18 bases left between them. The CDR3 covers 14 residues. Looked up from germline, CDR1 is MNHEY and CDR2 is SMNVEV (reference sequence). CDR3 in amino acids: CASHLLGGANEQFF. The CDR3 nucleotides are TGTGCCAGCCATCTCTTAGGGGGGGCTAATGAGCAGTTCTTC.

The rearrangement uses TRBV18 and TRBJ2-1; TRBD2 agrees at 12 bases. The CDR3 spans 14 residues. Losses at the gene ends were 4 bases for V and 8 bases for J; bases not matched to a gene: 3. The V gene's germline CDR1 is KGHSH and CDR2 LQKENI. The CDR3 sequence: CASSQLAGGDEQFF. The CDR3 coding sequence is TGTGCCAGCTCACAACTAGCGGGAGGTGATGAGCAGTTCTTC.

The chain couples TRBV11-1 to TRBJ2-1, with 11 bases identical to TRBD2. CDR3 length: 15 residues. From germline, CDR1 is SGHAT and CDR2 FQDESV (reference sequence). Trimming at V came to 5 bases and at J to 6 bases, leaving 6 bases not matched to a gene. The CDR3 coding sequence is TGTGCCAGCAGCCGGGGGACTAGCGGACTCAATGAGCAGTTCTTC. Translation gives CASSRGTSGLNEQFF.

CDR3 in DNA: TGTGCCAGCAGCTCACAGGGGGCGGTCCACTACAATGAGCAGTTCTTC. Translation gives CASSSQGAVHYNEQFF. The chain combines TRBV5-4 with TRBJ2-1; 9 nucleotides agree with TRBD1. Germline lookup yields CDR1 SGHNT and CDR2 YYREEE (reference sequence). V was clipped by 3 bases and J by 3 bases; unmatched bases: 7. The CDR3 has 16 amino acids.

V and J are TRBV27 and TRBJ1-1; D unresolved. CDR3 size: 14 residues. Per germline, CDR1 MNHEY and CDR2 SMNVEV (reference sequence). With 0 bases removed from V and 7 bases from J, the gap between germline ends came to 12 bases. The CDR3 spells CASSLSWAGFEAFF. In nucleotides, the CDR3 is TGTGCCAGCAGTTTATCTTGGGCAGGATTTGAAGCTTTCTTT.

The V call is TRBV2, the J call TRBJ2-4; D not certain. Germline V gene lookup returns CDR1 SNHLY and CDR2 FYNNEI. Between the trimmed V and J ends, which lost 4 bases and 0 bases, there was a span of 13 bases. The CDR3 length is 16 residues. CDR3 bases: TGTGCCAGCAGTGTCGGCTTAGCTATAGCCAAAAACATTCAGTACTTC. Amino acid sequence: CASSVGLAIAKNIQYF.